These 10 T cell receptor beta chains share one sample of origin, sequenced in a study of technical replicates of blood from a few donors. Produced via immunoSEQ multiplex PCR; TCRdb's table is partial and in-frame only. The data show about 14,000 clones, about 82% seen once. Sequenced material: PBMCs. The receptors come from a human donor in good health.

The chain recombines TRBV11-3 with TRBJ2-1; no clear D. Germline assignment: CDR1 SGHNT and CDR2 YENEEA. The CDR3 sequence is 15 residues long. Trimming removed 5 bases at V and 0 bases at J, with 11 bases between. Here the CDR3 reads CASSLVWSSYNEQFF. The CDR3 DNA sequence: TGTGCCAGCAGCCTCGTTTGGAGCTCCTACAATGAGCAGTTCTTC. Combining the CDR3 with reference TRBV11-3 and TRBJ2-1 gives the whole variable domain EAGVVQSPRYKIIEKKQPVAFWCNPISGHNTLYWYLQNLGQGPELLIRYENEEAVDDSQLPKDRFSAERLKGVDSTLKIQPAELGDSAVYLCASSLVWSSYNEQFFGPGTRLTVL.

Here the CDR3 reads CASSQAIWTSGSGELFF. In DNA form, the CDR3 reads TGTGCCAGCAGCCAAGCGATCTGGACTAGCGGGTCCGGGGAGCTGTTTTTT. The J gene is TRBJ2-2, the V gene TRBV14, with 11 nucleotides matching TRBD2. Germline V gene lookup returns CDR1 SGHDN and CDR2 FVKESK. The V and J ends lost 1 base and 6 bases, in that order; junction bases with no gene match: 7. This CDR3 is built from 17 residues.

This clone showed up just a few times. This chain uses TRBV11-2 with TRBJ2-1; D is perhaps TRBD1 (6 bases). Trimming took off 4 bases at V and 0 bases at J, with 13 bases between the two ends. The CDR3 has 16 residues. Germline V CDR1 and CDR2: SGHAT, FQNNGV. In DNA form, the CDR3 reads TGTGCCAGCAGCTCCGCCAGGGGTCCCTCCTACAATGAGCAGTTCTTC. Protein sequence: CASSSARGPSYNEQFF.

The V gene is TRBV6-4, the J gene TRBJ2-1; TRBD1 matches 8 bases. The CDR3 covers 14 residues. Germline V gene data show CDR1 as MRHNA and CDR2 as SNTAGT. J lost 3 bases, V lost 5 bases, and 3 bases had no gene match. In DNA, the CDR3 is TGTGCCAGCAGTCCGGACAGGGACTACAATGAGCAGTTCTTC. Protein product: CASSPDRDYNEQFF.

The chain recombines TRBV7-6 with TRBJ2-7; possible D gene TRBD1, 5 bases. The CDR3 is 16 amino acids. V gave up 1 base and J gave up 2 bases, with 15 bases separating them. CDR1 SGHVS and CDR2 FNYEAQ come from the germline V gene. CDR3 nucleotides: TGTGCCAGCAGCTTAGACGTCCCAGGGAACCCCTACGAGCAGTACTTC. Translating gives CASSLDVPGNPYEQYF. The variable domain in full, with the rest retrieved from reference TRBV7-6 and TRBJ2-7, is GAGVSQSPRYKVTKRGQDVALRCDPISGHVSLYWYRQALGQGPEFLTYFNYEAQQDKSGLPNDRFSAERPEGSISTLTIQRTEQRDSAMYRCASSLDVPGNPYEQYFGPGTRLTVT.

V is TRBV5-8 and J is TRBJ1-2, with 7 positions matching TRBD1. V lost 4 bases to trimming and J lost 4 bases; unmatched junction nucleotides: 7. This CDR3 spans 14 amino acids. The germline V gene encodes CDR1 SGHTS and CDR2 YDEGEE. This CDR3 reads CASSVGQTPYGYTF. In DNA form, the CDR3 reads TGTGCCAGCAGCGTGGGACAGACACCCTATGGCTACACCTTC.

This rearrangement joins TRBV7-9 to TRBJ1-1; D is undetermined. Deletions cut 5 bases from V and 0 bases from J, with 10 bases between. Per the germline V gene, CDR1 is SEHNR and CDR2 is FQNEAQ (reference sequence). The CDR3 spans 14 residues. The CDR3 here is CASSPGGLNTEAFF. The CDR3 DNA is TGTGCCAGCAGCCCAGGAGGGTTGAACACTGAAGCTTTCTTT.

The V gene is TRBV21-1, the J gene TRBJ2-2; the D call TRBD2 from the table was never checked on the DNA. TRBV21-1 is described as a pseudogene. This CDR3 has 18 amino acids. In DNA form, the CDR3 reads TGTGCCAGCAGCAAAAGATTGGCGGAATCCATGAACACCGGGGAGCTGTTTTTT. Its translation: CASSKRLAESMNTGELFF.

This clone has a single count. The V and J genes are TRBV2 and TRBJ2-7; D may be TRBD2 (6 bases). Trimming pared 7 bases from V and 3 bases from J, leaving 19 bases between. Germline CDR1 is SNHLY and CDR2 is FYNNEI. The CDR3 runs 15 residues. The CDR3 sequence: CASTRGSGAFYEQYF. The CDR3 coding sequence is TGTGCCAGCACCCGGGGTTCGGGAGCCTTCTACGAGCAGTACTTC.

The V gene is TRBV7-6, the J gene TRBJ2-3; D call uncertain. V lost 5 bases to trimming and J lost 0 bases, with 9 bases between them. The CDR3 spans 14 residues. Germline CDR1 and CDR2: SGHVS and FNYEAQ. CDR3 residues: CASSPSWSTDTQYF. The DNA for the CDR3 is TGTGCCAGCAGCCCCAGTTGGAGCACAGATACGCAGTATTTT.